This T cell receptor (beta chain) was identified in a study of blood T cell repertoires in COVID-19. Germline trimming cut 6 bases from V and 2 bases from J; bases unmatched to any gene: 10. Germline CDR1 reads MNHEY; CDR2 reads SVGAGI. CDR3 length: 15 amino acids. Original processing methods: Nucleated cell counts were estimated from reference gene primer amplification. Assay: immunoSEQ multiplex PCR; the TCRdb copy retains only in-frame clones and omits some. V and J calls and clone size are as listed in that table; D and trimming were resolved from the DNA. The sample yields 70,000 to 95,000 clones, 70% to 90% seen once.

Material for sequencing was peripheral blood. The TCR was taken from a woman in her 70s with active or convalescent COVID-19. The chain links TRBV6-5 to TRBJ2-7, with 7 bases fitting TRBD1. DNA of the CDR3: TGTGCCAGCAGCGTCACAGGGGTTGGGGCCTACGAGCAGTACTTC. Translating gives CASSVTGVGAYEQYF.